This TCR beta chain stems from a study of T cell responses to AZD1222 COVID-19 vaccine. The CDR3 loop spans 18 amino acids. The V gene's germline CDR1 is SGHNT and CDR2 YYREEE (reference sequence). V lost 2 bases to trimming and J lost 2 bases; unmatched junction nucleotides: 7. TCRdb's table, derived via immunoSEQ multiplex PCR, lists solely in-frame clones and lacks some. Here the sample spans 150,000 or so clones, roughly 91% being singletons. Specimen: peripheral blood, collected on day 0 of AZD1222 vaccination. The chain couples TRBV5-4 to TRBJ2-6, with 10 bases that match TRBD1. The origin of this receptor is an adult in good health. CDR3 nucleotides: TGTGCCAGCAGCTTTCGACGACAGGGGGCTGCTGGGGCCAACGTCCTGACTTTC. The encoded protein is CASSFRRQGAAGANVLTF.